The T cell receptor (beta chain) under discussion was sequenced for a study of cytomegalovirus exposure and HLA in healthy donors. On this clone: No antigen is known for it.

Regarding the study as a whole: Cytomegalovirus status was reportedly diagnosed by the classifier with high specificity and sensitivity. The authors later linked a missense DCLRE1C variant to TCR beta V- and J-gene trimming. In a later analysis, about 17,000 TCR beta sequences were associated with HLA alleles at 0.05 false discovery rate. One later analysis reportedly identified an Asian-associated ancestry cluster that showed fewer N-insertions than the roughly 720-donor mean.

The ends lost 2 bases at V and 10 bases at J; junction bases unmatched: 7. CDR3 length equals 14 residues. Germline V lookup: CDR1 MNHEY, CDR2 SVGAGI. Researchers ran the PCR with 60 Vbeta and 13 Jbeta primers. TCRdb's table, derived via immunoSEQ multiplex PCR, lists solely in-frame clones and lacks some. The table lists under 100,000 clones, around 77% of them singletons. The origin of this receptor is a middle-aged man in good health and CMV-seronegative. The gene calls are TRBV6-5 and TRBJ2-1; TRBD2 aligns across 8 bases. Sequences were obtained from PBMCs. The CDR3 DNA reads TGTGCCAGCAGTTACCAGGGACTAGGCCCCGAGCAGTTCTTC. Its translation is CASSYQGLGPEQFF.